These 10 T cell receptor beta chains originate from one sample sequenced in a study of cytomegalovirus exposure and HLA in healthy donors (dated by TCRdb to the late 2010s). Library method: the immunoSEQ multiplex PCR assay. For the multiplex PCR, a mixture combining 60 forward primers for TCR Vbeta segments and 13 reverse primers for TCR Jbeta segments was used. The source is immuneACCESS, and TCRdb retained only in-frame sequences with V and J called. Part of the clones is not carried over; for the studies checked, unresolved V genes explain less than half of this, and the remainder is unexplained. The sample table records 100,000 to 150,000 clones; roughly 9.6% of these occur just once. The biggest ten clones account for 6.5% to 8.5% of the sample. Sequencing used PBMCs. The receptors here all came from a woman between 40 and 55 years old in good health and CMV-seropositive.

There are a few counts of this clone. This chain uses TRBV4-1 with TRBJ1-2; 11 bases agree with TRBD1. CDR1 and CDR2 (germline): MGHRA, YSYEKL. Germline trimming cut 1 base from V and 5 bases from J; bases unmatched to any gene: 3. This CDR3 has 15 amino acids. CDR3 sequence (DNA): TGCGCCAGCAGCCAAGGGGGACAGGGGGAGTATGGCTACACCTTC. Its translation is CASSQGGQGEYGYTF.

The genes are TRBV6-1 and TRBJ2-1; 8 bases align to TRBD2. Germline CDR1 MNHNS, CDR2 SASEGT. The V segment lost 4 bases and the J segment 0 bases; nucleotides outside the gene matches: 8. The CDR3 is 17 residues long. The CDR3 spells CASSVQRGGLSYNEQFF. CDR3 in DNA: TGTGCCAGCAGTGTCCAACGGGGGGGCCTCTCCTACAATGAGCAGTTCTTC.

CDR3 in amino acids: CASSEILKDTQYF. The CDR3 DNA sequence: TGTGCCAGCAGTGAAATCCTAAAAGATACGCAGTATTTT. V is TRBV6-1 and J is TRBJ2-3; D gene uncertain. Looked up from germline, CDR1 is MNHNS and CDR2 is SASEGT. The CDR3 contains 13 residues. Trimming took 2 bases from V and 5 from J, leaving 8 bases between them.

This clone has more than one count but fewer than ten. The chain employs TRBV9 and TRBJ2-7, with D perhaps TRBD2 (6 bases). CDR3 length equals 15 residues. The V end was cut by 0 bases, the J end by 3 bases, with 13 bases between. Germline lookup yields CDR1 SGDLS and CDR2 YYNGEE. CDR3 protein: CASSVAGGESYEQYF. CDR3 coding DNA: TGTGCCAGCAGCGTAGCCGGGGGAGAGAGCTACGAGCAGTACTTC.

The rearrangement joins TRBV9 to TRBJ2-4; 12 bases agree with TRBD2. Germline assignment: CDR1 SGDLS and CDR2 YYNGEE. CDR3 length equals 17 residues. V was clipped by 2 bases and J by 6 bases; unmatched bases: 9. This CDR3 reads CASSVASGGALGNIQYF. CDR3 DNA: TGTGCCAGCAGCGTCGCTAGCGGGGGGGCCTTGGGAAACATTCAGTACTTC.

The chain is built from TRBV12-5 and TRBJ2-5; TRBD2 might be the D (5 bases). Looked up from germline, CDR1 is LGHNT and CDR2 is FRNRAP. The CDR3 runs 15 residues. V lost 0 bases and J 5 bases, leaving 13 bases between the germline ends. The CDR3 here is CASGLVLAGGETQYF. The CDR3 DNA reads TGTGCTAGTGGTTTGGTACTCGCGGGTGGGGAGACCCAGTACTTC.

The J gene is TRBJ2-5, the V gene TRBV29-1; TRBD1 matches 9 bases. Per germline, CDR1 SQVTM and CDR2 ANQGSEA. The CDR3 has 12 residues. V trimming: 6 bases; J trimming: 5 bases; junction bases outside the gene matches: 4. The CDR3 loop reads CSVDRGSETQYF. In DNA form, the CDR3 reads TGCAGCGTGGACAGGGGAAGCGAGACCCAGTACTTC.

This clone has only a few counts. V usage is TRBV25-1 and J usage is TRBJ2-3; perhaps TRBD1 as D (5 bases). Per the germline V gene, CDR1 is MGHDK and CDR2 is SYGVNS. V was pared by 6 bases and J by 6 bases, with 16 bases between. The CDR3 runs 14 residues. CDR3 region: CASSTPTGADTQYF. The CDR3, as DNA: TGTGCCAGCAGCACCCCGACTGGGGCCGATACGCAGTATTTT.

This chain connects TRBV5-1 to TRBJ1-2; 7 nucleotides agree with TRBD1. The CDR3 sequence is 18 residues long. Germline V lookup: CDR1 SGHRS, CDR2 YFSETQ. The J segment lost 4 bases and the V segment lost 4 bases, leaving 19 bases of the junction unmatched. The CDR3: CASSLWTGGTGFTYGYTF. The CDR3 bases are TGCGCCAGCAGCCTTTGGACAGGTGGTACAGGTTTTACCTATGGCTACACCTTC.

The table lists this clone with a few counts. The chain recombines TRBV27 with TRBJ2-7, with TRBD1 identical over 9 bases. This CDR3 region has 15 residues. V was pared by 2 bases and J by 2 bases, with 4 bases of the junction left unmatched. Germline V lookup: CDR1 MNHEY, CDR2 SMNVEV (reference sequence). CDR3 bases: TGTGCCAGCAGTTTAGTGGGACAGGGAGCCTACGAGCAGTACTTC. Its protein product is CASSLVGQGAYEQYF.